This T cell receptor beta chain derives from a study of cytomegalovirus exposure and HLA in healthy donors. Broader study findings: Fewer than 200 TCR beta chains were listed as cytomegalovirus-associated. Most TCR sequences were rare, but some public TCRs occurred in many donors.

Method: immunoSEQ multiplex PCR; TCRdb's copy keeps in-frame clones and lacks some. The sample records fewer than 200,000 clones, about 96% being singletons. From the 120-subject validation cohort, which was separate from the roughly 680-subject first cohort, the donors were drawn. Note on this clone: What it recognizes is unknown.

V was clipped by 4 bases and J by 2 bases, with 12 bases between them. The CDR3 contains 14 residues. Germline loops: CDR1 LNHDA, CDR2 SQIVND (reference sequence). The sequencing sample was made of PBMCs. This TCR was recovered from a woman younger than 30 in good health and CMV-seronegative. This chain links TRBV19 with TRBJ2-7; a possible D gene is TRBD1 (6 bases). The CDR3 loop is CASSTGVGTYEQYF. CDR3 in DNA: TGTGCCAGTAGTACAGGGGTCGGAACCTACGAGCAGTACTTC.